Presented here are 8 T cell receptor beta chains from one specimen sequenced in a study of OX40 agonist ivuxolimab in advanced cancers. Generated by immunoSEQ multiplex PCR, the TCRdb table keeps only in-frame clones and is missing some. The sample has approximately 77,000 clones; about nine tenths are singletons. Here the sequenced sample was CD4+ or CD8+ T cells sorted from blood, taken in a trial of the OX40 agonist ivuxolimab. The source of these receptors is an adult with an advanced solid tumor such as melanoma, head and neck, liver or kidney cancer.

The chain has TRBV11-2 and TRBJ2-2, with D hard to call. CDR1 and CDR2 (germline): SGHAT, FQNNGV. The CDR3 is made up of 17 amino acids. Trimming left V 2 bases short and J 2 bases short, with 15 bases between. This CDR3 is CASSLTFGLVNTGELFF. The CDR3 DNA reads TGTGCCAGCAGCTTAACCTTCGGGCTGGTAAACACCGGGGAGCTGTTTTTT.

V and J are TRBV19 and TRBJ2-2; 9 bases are shared with TRBD1. Per germline, CDR1 LNHDA and CDR2 SQIVND (reference sequence). The junction had 8 bases not matched to a gene; V was cut back by 7 bases and J by 5 bases. This CDR3 is 15 amino acids long. CDR3 in amino acids: CASIPGTGFTGELFF. CDR3 nucleotide sequence: TGTGCCAGTATCCCCGGGACAGGGTTTACCGGGGAGCTGTTTTTT. Supplemented by reference TRBV19 and TRBJ2-2, the full variable domain reads DGGITQSPKYLFRKEGQNVTLSCEQNLNHDAMYWYRQDPGQGLRLIYYSQIVNDFQKGDIAEGYSVSREKKESFPLTVTSAQKNPTAFYLCASIPGTGFTGELFFGEGSRLTVL.

This clone has a single count. The chain has TRBV18 and TRBJ2-7; 11 bases agree with TRBD1. Per the germline V gene, CDR1 is KGHSH and CDR2 is LQKENI. This CDR3 is built from 15 residues. The J segment lost 5 bases and the V segment lost 6 bases, leaving 9 bases of the junction unmatched. The CDR3 spells CASSLGDRGFDEQYF. CDR3 bases: TGTGCCAGCTCCCTGGGGGACAGGGGGTTCGACGAGCAGTACTTC.

The chain carries TRBV7-2 and TRBJ2-5; D is uncertain. The length of the CDR3 is 14 residues. CDR1 SGHTA and CDR2 FQGNSA come from the germline V gene. V dropped 6 bases and J dropped 2 bases, with 13 bases sitting between them. The chain's CDR3 is CASSLWKVQETQYF. CDR3 nucleotides: TGTGCCAGCAGTTTGTGGAAGGTACAAGAGACCCAGTACTTC. Supplemented by reference TRBV7-2 and TRBJ2-5, the full variable domain reads GAGVSQSPSNKVTEKGKDVELRCDPISGHTALYWYRQSLGQGLEFLIYFQGNSAPDKSGLPSDRFSAERTGGSVSTLTIQRTQQEDSAVYLCASSLWKVQETQYFGPGTRLLVL.

J is TRBJ2-7 and V is TRBV4-1; no clear D. V dropped 0 bases and J dropped 4 bases, with 16 bases sitting between them. Germline V CDR1 and CDR2: MGHRA, YSYEKL. This CDR3 is built from 16 residues. The CDR3 nucleotides are TGCGCCAGCAGCCAAGATCGGGCGCAGACCCCATACGAGCAGTACTTC. Translation gives CASSQDRAQTPYEQYF.

This clone was seen more than once but under ten times. This chain joins TRBV19 and TRBJ2-7; D is perhaps TRBD2 (6 bases). The CDR3 runs 13 residues. Trimming took 9 bases from V and 4 from J, leaving 16 bases between them. In germline, CDR1 is LNHDA, CDR2 SQIVND (reference sequence). This chain's CDR3 is CASNPGVGYEQYF. The CDR3 coding sequence is TGTGCCAGCAACCCGGGAGTCGGATACGAGCAGTACTTC.

The V gene is TRBV7-8, the J gene TRBJ2-5; 7 bases fit TRBD1. The V gene end was trimmed by 4 bases and the J gene end by 2 bases; junction bases not matched to a gene: 4. This CDR3 region has 14 residues. The germline gives CDR1 SGHVS, CDR2 FQNEAQ. Here the CDR3 reads CASSSRGQQETQYF. The CDR3 nucleotides are TGTGCCAGCAGCTCCCGGGGACAGCAAGAGACCCAGTACTTC.

The CDR3 is CASSLGEDRGYGYTF. CDR3 nucleotide sequence: TGCGCCAGCAGCTTGGGGGAAGACAGGGGCTATGGCTACACCTTC. The chain uses TRBV5-1 and TRBJ1-2; 8 nucleotides match TRBD1. Germline V gene sequence: CDR1 SGHRS, CDR2 YFSETQ. J was trimmed by 4 bases and V by 0 bases; bases with no gene match: 5. The CDR3 sequence is 15 residues long.